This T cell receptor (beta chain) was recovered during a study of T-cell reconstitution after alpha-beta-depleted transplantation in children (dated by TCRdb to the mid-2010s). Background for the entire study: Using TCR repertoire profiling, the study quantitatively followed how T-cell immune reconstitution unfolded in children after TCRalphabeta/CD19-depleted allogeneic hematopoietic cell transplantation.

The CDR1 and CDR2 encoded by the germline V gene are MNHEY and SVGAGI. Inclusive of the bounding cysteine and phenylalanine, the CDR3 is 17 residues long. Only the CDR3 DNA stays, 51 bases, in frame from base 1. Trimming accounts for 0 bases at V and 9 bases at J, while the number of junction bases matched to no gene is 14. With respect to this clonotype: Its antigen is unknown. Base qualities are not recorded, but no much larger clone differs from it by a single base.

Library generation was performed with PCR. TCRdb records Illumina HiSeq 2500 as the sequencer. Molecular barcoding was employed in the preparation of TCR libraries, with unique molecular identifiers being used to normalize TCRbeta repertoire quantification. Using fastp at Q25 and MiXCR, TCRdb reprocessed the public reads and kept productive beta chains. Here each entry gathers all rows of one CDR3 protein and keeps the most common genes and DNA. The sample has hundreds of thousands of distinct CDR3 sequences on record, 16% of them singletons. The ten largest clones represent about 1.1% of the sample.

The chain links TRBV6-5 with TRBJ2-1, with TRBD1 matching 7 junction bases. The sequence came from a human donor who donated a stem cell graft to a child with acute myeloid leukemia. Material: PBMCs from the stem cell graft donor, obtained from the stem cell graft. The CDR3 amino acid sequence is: CASSYSADRAPLGEQFF. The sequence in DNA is TGTGCCAGCAGTTACTCGGCCGACAGGGCACCTCTGGGTGAGCAGTTCTTC.